The rows below give T cell receptor beta chains drawn from one sample of a study of cytomegalovirus exposure and HLA in healthy donors. Some clones are missing from TCRdb's copy, which holds only in-frame ones; the method was immunoSEQ multiplex PCR. The table has about 180,000 clones, 77% seen once. Sequencing used PBMCs. Every receptor here comes from a woman aged 55-75 years in good health and CMV-seropositive. Each CDR3 is given with its conserved first and last residue. The D gene is left open where the match is weak.

V gene | D gene | CDR3 length | CDR3 protein
TRBV9 | TRBD2 | 16 | CASSPRGSGSPGELFF
TRBV25-1 | TRBD1 | 14 | CPPREKGGRETQYF
TRBV5-1 | TRBD1 | 14 | CASSWDRTTYEQYF
TRBV20-1 | - | 11 | CSVFIGETQYF
TRBV15 | - | 13 | CATSRDRNSPLHF
TRBV19 | - | 13 | CASSMQGIGEQYF
TRBV2 | - | 12 | CASSEGGRGAFF
TRBV18 | - | 14 | CASSPITPTDTQYF
TRBV6-1 | TRBD1 | 13 | CASISQGEREQYF
TRBV30 | - | 13 | CAWSAGVNEKLFF
TRBV5-1 | TRBD1 | 16 | CASSLVAGGKSTEAFF
TRBV9 | - | 12 | CASSEGEYGYTF
TRBV6-1 | TRBD2 | 18 | CASSEEGLGLGNQETQYF
TRBV28 | - | 15 | CASSSGQPAGEKLFF
TRBV7-8 | TRBD1 | 15 | CASSPGQLSQETQYF
TRBV7-3 | - | 14 | CASSLIGGEETQYF
TRBV27 | - | 13 | CASSIDSTGTQYF
TRBV27 | TRBD1 | 17 | CASSPRTGGLLGETQYF
TRBV7-9 | TRBD1 | 15 | CASRGDRGNTGELFF
TRBV27 | TRBD2 | 16 | CASSSLASGSVLRQYF
TRBV30 | - | 14 | CAWGPGSRGTEAFF
TRBV6-1 | - | 14 | CASSEPGNSYEQYF
TRBV2 | TRBD1 | 13 | CASSGQGNTEAFF
TRBV20-1 | - | 11 | CSAVGGLEQYF
TRBV4-2 | TRBD2 | 15 | CASSRSGGTQETQYF
TRBV9 | - | 12 | CASSVTSGELFF
TRBV28 | TRBD2 | 15 | CASRPTGGTQETQYF
TRBV6-4 | - | 13 | CASRDPGGYGYTF
TRBV9 | - | 16 | CASSVGSGFRDQPQHF